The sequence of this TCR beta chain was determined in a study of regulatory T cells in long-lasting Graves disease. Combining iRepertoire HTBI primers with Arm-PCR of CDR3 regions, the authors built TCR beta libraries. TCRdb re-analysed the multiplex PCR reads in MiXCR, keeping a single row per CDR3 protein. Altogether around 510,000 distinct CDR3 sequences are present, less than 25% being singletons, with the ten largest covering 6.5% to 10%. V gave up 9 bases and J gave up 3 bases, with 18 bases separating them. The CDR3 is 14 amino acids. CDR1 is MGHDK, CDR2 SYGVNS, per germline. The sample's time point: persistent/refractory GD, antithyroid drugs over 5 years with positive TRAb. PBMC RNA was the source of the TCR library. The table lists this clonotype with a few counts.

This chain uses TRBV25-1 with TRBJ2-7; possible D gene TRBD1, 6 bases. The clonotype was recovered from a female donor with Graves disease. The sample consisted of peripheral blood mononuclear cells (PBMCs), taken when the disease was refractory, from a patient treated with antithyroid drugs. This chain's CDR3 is CARNLKGDYYEQYF. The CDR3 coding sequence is TGTGCCAGAAACCTTAAGGGGGATTACTACGAGCAGTACTTC.